This T cell receptor (beta chain) came from a study of cytomegalovirus exposure and HLA in healthy donors. The PCR ran on 60 Vbeta and 13 Jbeta primers. The method was immunoSEQ multiplex PCR; TCRdb's version includes in-frame clones alone and lacks a portion of them. Among more than 130,000 clones listed, roughly 80% were seen once. Study-level findings and limits: Per a prior analysis, the majority of TCR beta V segments were productive roughly 87% or roughly 30% of the time. Some TCR beta chains (roughly 160 of them) were listed as cytomegalovirus-associated.

For this clone: Its antigen is unknown.

This CDR3 has 17 amino acids. Germline assignment: CDR1 MGHRA and CDR2 YSYEKL. Trimming took 0 bases from V and 4 from J; bases not matched to a gene: 7. V usage is TRBV4-1 and J usage is TRBJ2-2; 8 bases fit TRBD2. This receptor was identified in a man aged 35 to 55 in good health and CMV-seropositive. Source material: PBMCs. The CDR3 protein is CASSQDKAGGSTGELFF. Here the CDR3 DNA reads TGCGCCAGCAGCCAAGATAAGGCGGGAGGATCCACCGGGGAGCTGTTTTTT.